Presented here are 11 T cell receptor beta chains from one specimen sequenced in a study of blood T cell repertoires in COVID-19. Only in-frame clones appear in the TCRdb table, and some are missing; sequencing was by immunoSEQ multiplex PCR. The sample has 250,000 or so clones, roughly 87% seen once. Sequenced sample: PBMCs or T cells enriched from blood (not recorded which). The receptors here all came from a woman in her thirties with acute COVID-19.

The V and J genes are TRBV6-5 and TRBJ1-5; D is perhaps TRBD1 (6 bases). The CDR3 contains 13 residues. V lost 8 bases to trimming and J lost 5 bases, with 13 bases between them. Germline-derived CDR1 and CDR2 are MNHEY and SVGAGI. The CDR3 region is CASRATGYQPQHF. Written as DNA, the CDR3 is TGTGCCAGCCGCGCTACAGGGTATCAGCCCCAGCATTTT.

This clone was detected a few times. The DNA of the CDR3 is TGTGCCAGCAGCCCTGAACAGGGAACCTACGAGCAGTACTTC. This codes for CASSPEQGTYEQYF. The rearrangement uses TRBV4-2 and TRBJ2-7, with a weak D call TRBD1 (6 bases). The CDR3 extends over 14 amino acids. The ends were cut back, 4 bases at V and 2 bases at J, with 12 bases in the middle. CDR1 LGHNA and CDR2 YNFKEQ come from the germline V gene.

The rearrangement links TRBV27 to TRBJ2-2; 14 bases align to TRBD2. This CDR3 region has 17 residues. V gave up 7 bases and J gave up 6 bases; unmatched junction bases: 10. CDR1 MNHEY and CDR2 SMNVEV come from the germline V gene (reference sequence). The CDR3 protein is CASTRTSGGPSSGELFF. CDR3 nucleotides: TGTGCCAGCACCCGGACTAGCGGGGGGCCCAGTTCCGGGGAGCTGTTTTTT.

This clone has a handful of counts. This chain links TRBV4-1 with TRBJ1-2; a weak D match, TRBD1 (5 bases). The CDR3 spans 14 residues. Per the germline V gene, CDR1 is MGHRA and CDR2 is YSYEKL. V gave up 7 bases and J gave up 7 bases, with 19 bases separating them. CDR3 loop: CASNQPGGISGYTF. As DNA, the CDR3 is TGCGCCAGCAACCAGCCCGGGGGGATTAGTGGCTACACCTTC.

This clone was found once. The CDR3 DNA follows: TGTGCCAGCAGCTACCGGGGGGTCGATAATGAGCAGTTCTTC. Encoded protein: CASSYRGVDNEQFF. The genes are TRBV11-3 and TRBJ2-1; 7 nucleotides agree with TRBD2. Germline trimming cut 4 bases from V and 7 bases from J; bases unmatched to any gene: 7. Germline values: CDR1 SGHNT, CDR2 YENEEA. The CDR3 has 14 residues.

V and J are TRBV27 and TRBJ1-6; D not certain. Germline V gives CDR1 MNHEY, CDR2 SMNVEV (reference sequence). The CDR3 consists of 14 residues. Trimming stripped 6 bases from V and 7 bases from J, with 13 bases between. The CDR3 region has the DNA TGTGCCAGCAGGGTCGGATCGGAGAATTCACCCCTCCACTTT. Encoded protein: CASRVGSENSPLHF.

The rearrangement uses TRBV4-2 and TRBJ2-1; 9 nucleotides agree with TRBD1. Trimming cost V 1 base and J 1 base; bases outside gene matches: 5. Looked up from germline, CDR1 is LGHNA and CDR2 is YNFKEQ. The CDR3 has 17 amino acids. The CDR3 loop reads CASSQGATGGSYNEQFF. The CDR3 coding sequence is TGTGCCAGCAGCCAAGGTGCGACAGGGGGATCCTACAATGAGCAGTTCTTC.

The CDR3 region has the DNA TGTGCCAGCAGTGACGAACGGGCTGGGGCCAACGTCCTGACTTTC. It is translated as CASSDERAGANVLTF. The chain combines TRBV6-1 with TRBJ2-6; D is uncertain. This CDR3 is 15 amino acids long. Germline CDR1 reads MNHNS; CDR2 reads SASEGT. V lost 3 bases and J lost 2, with 8 bases in between.

The chain recombines TRBV5-6 with TRBJ1-1; 9 nucleotides match TRBD1. J was trimmed by 3 bases and V by 2 bases; bases with no gene match: 8. Germline loops: CDR1 SGHDT, CDR2 YYEEEE. The CDR3 is 16 amino acids. In DNA form, the CDR3 reads TGTGCCAGCAGCTTTGGTAGGACAGGGGTGGACACTGAAGCTTTCTTT. It specifies CASSFGRTGVDTEAFF.

This sequence joins TRBV5-1 and TRBJ2-5, with 9 bases lining up with TRBD1. The CDR3 has 13 residues. V dropped 5 bases and J dropped 3; count of bases not matched to a gene: 2. In germline, CDR1 is SGHRS, CDR2 YFSETQ. CDR3 in amino acids: CASRRDREETQYF. In nucleotides, the CDR3 is TGCGCCAGCAGACGGGACAGGGAAGAGACCCAGTACTTC.

The chain has TRBV29-1 and TRBJ1-1, with 8 bases fitting TRBD1. The CDR3 extends over 14 amino acids. V lost 4 bases and J lost 3; bases outside the gene matches: 7. Per the germline V gene, CDR1 is SQVTM and CDR2 is ANQGSEA. This CDR3 is CSVASGGLDTEAFF. DNA of the CDR3: TGCAGCGTTGCTTCAGGGGGCCTCGACACTGAAGCTTTCTTT.